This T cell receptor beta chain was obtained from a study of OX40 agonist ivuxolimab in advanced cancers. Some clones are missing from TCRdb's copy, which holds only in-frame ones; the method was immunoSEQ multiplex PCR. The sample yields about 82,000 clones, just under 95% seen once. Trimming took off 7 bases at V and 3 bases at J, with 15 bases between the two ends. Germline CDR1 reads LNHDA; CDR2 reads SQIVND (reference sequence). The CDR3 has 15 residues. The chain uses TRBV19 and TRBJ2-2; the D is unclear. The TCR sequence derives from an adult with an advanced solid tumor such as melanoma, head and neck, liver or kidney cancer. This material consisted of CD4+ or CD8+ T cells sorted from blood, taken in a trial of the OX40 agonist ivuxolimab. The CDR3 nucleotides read TGTGCCAGTAATCATCGTAGGTTACACACCGGGGAGCTGTTTTTT. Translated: CASNHRRLHTGELFF. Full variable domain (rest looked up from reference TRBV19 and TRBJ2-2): DGGITQSPKYLFRKEGQNVTLSCEQNLNHDAMYWYRQDPGQGLRLIYYSQIVNDFQKGDIAEGYSVSREKKESFPLTVTSAQKNPTAFYLCASNHRRLHTGELFFGEGSRLTVL.